The rows below give T cell receptor beta chains drawn from one sample of a study of blood T cell repertoires in COVID-19. The assay was immunoSEQ multiplex PCR, and TCRdb's table has in-frame clones only and misses some. Of over 150,000 clones detected, 88% appear once; the ten largest clones hold around 1.1%. The sequencing sample was made of peripheral blood. These receptors were collected from a man under 40 with acute or convalescent COVID-19. The CDR3 runs from the conserved cysteine through the conserved F or W. A D gene is named only where the DNA matches it firmly. Size values are once, few and many counts, or a class for expanded clones, and some rows have none.

j_gene | d_gene | abundance | v_gene | CDR3nt | CDR3aa
TRBJ1-5 | TRBD1 | - | TRBV19 | TGTGCCAGTAGTCCCCGCGACAGGGGAAGCAATCAGCCCCAGCATTTT | CASSPRDRGSNQPQHF
TRBJ1-5 | TRBD1 | - | TRBV19 | TGTGCCAGTACAGGGACAGCTTATCAGCCCCAGCATTTT | CASTGTAYQPQHF
TRBJ2-7 | - | - | TRBV28 | TGTGCCAGCAGTCGCGTGAGAGAGCAGTACTTC | CASSRVREQYF
TRBJ2-1 | - | - | TRBV10-3 | TGTGCCACTTGCGAGCAGCCTGGAGGGGACAATGAGCAGTTCTTC | CATCEQPGGDNEQFF
TRBJ1-1 | TRBD1 | - | TRBV7-6 | TGTGCCAGCAGCTTAGTCTCCACAGGGGGGAACACTGAAGCTTTCTTT | CASSLVSTGGNTEAFF
TRBJ2-3 | TRBD2 | many | TRBV3-1/TRBV3-2 | TGTGCCAGCAGGAAGGGACTAGCGGGGACAGATACGCAGTATTTT | CASRKGLAGTDTQYF
TRBJ1-2 | - | - | TRBV25-1 | TGTGCCAGCTCGACAGCCGTCTATGGCTACACCTTC | CASSTAVYGYTF
TRBJ1-1 | - | once | TRBV6-1 | TGTGCCAGCAGTGACCGGCAGGGTGGTATAGCTTTCTTT | CASSDRQGGIAFF
TRBJ1-1 | - | - | TRBV18 | TGTGCCAGCTCACTTCAGGGGAACGTGAACACTGAAGCTTTCTTT | CASSLQGNVNTEAFF
TRBJ1-1 | TRBD1 | - | TRBV5-1 | TGCGCCACCCAAAACCCAGGGGGGACTGAAGCTTTCTTT | CATQNPGGTEAFF
TRBJ2-1 | - | - | TRBV11-2 | TGTGCCAGCAGCCCCCGGAGGCTAGGGACCTACAATGAGCAGTTCTTC | CASSPRRLGTYNEQFF
TRBJ2-1 | - | few | TRBV6-2/TRBV6-3 | TGTGCCAGCAGTCAGTTTTTCGGGGAGCAGTTCTTC | CASSQFFGEQFF
TRBJ1-3 | - | - | TRBV4-2 | TGTGCCAGCAGCCAAGATCTGGGGAGCTCTGGAAACACCATATATTTT | CASSQDLGSSGNTIYF
TRBJ2-2 | TRBD1 | - | TRBV18 | TGTGCCAGCTCACCCCGGACAGGGAACACCGGGGAGCTGTTTTTT | CASSPRTGNTGELFF
TRBJ2-4 | TRBD1 | few | TRBV7-2 | TGTGCCAGCAGCTTGGGAAAACAGGGGGGAGGAAACATTCAGTACTTC | CASSLGKQGGGNIQYF
TRBJ2-3 | - | - | TRBV5-4 | TGTGCCAGCAGCTCTCCGACCTCTGACAAGCACACAGATACGCAGTATTTT | CASSSPTSDKHTDTQYF
TRBJ2-7 | - | - | TRBV27 | TGTGCCAGCAGTGGACTAATTTTTGGGGGGGCAAGCTCCTACGAGCAGTACTTC | CASSGLIFGGASSYEQYF
TRBJ2-6 | - | - | TRBV5-4 | TGTGCCAGCAGCTTGGAGCGGGCTAACTCTGGGGCCAACGTCCTGACTTTC | CASSLERANSGANVLTF
TRBJ1-2 | - | - | TRBV5-1 | TGCGCCAGCAGCTCCTCGGTGGGTAGCGGGGGCTATGGCTACACCTTC | CASSSSVGSGGYGYTF
TRBJ2-1 | TRBD2 | - | TRBV10-3 | TGTGCCATGGGCATAGCGGGAGAAGGCTACAATGAGCAGTTCTTC | CAMGIAGEGYNEQFF
TRBJ2-6 | - | - | TRBV23-1 | TGCGCCAGCAGTCAAAAAATTAGGGGATCGTCGTCTGGGGCCAACGTCCTGACTTTC | CASSQKIRGSSSGANVLTF
TRBJ2-3 | TRBD2 | - | TRBV10-1 | TGCGCCAGCAGTGAGGGGGCCGGGGAGGGGTATACGCAGTATTTT | CASSEGAGEGYTQYF
TRBJ2-5 | TRBD1 | - | TRBV5-1 | TGCGCCAGCAGCGGCGGGACAGGGTGGGAGACCCAGTACTTC | CASSGGTGWETQYF
TRBJ1-5 | - | - | TRBV28 | TGTGCCAGCAGTACCCTTCATCACGGTCAGCCCCAGCATTTT | CASSTLHHGQPQHF
TRBJ1-2 | TRBD1 | - | TRBV18 | TGTGCCAGCTCACCGCTCGGGGGACAGGCCTATGGCTACACCTTC | CASSPLGGQAYGYTF
TRBJ1-2 | - | - | TRBV30 | TGTGCCTGGAGTGTGAACGGCTATGGCTACACCTTC | CAWSVNGYGYTF
TRBJ2-7 | - | - | TRBV30 | TGTGCCTGGAGTGTTAATTCCGAGCAGTACTTC | CAWSVNSEQYF
TRBJ2-6 | - | - | TRBV27 | TGTGCCAGCAGTTTGGGGGTCGGGAGCTCTGGGGCCAACGTCCTGACTTTC | CASSLGVGSSGANVLTF
TRBJ2-1 | TRBD1 | - | TRBV7-3 | TGTGCCAGCAGCTCAACACCCGGGACAGTCTACAATGAGCAGTTCTTC | CASSSTPGTVYNEQFF
TRBJ1-1 | - | - | TRBV5-1 | TGCGCCAGCACCCCGCCCGGAGTGAACACTGAAGCTTTCTTT | CASTPPGVNTEAFF
TRBJ1-5 | - | - | TRBV28 | TGTGCCAAGTACAGGGCTGGCAATCAGCCCCAGCATTTT | CAKYRAGNQPQHF
TRBJ2-1 | TRBD2 | once | TRBV6-6 | TGTGCCAGCAGTTACTCGGGCGGGGGGCGGCACAATGAGCAGTTCTTC | CASSYSGGGRHNEQFF
TRBJ2-3 | TRBD2 | once | TRBV9 | TGTGCCAGCAGCGTAGAAGGGACTAGCGGTACGCAGTATTTT | CASSVEGTSGTQYF
TRBJ1-3 | - | - | TRBV18 | TGTGCCAGCTCCGCGGACACTGGAAACACCATATATTTT | CASSADTGNTIYF
TRBJ1-1 | - | - | TRBV5-1 | TGCGCCAGCTCCCTAGGGGGGGGCACTGAAGCTTTCTTT | CASSLGGGTEAFF
TRBJ2-1 | TRBD1 | - | TRBV6-6 | TGTGCCAGCAGTTACGTTGCAGGGGGCCTCAATGAGCAGTTCTTC | CASSYVAGGLNEQFF
TRBJ1-6 | - | once | TRBV2 | TGTGCCAGCAGTGTAGGAGGGAGCAATTCACCCCTCCACTTT | CASSVGGSNSPLHF
TRBJ1-1 | - | - | TRBV25-1 | TGTGCCAGCAGTGACACAGGGCCGAACACTGAAGCTTTCTTT | CASSDTGPNTEAFF
TRBJ2-3 | - | once | TRBV10-3 | TGTGCCATCAGTGAGTCCGGGGATTACACAGATACGCAGTATTTT | CAISESGDYTDTQYF
TRBJ1-5 | TRBD1 | - | TRBV7-2 | TGTGCCAGCAGCACCTTTGGGACAGGGGGCAATCAGCCCCAGCATTTT | CASSTFGTGGNQPQHF
TRBJ1-4 | - | - | TRBV7-8 | TGTGCCAGCAGCTTAAGGACAGAAGGGGAAAAACTGTTTTTT | CASSLRTEGEKLFF
TRBJ1-2 | TRBD1 | - | TRBV29-1 | TGCAGCGTGCGACAGGGGAACTATGGCTACACCTTC | CSVRQGNYGYTF
TRBJ2-1 | TRBD2 | - | TRBV28 | TGTGCCAGCTTACCGGGAACTAGCGCCTACAATGAGCAGTTCTTC | CASLPGTSAYNEQFF
TRBJ1-1 | TRBD1 | - | TRBV13 | TGTGCCAGCAGCTTTTACGGGACAGGAGCTTTCTTT | CASSFYGTGAFF
TRBJ1-3 | TRBD1 | - | TRBV2 | TGTGCCAGCATGCGACAGGGGGCCGCTGCTGGAAACACCATATATTTT | CASMRQGAAAGNTIYF
TRBJ1-1 | - | once | TRBV6-5 | TGTGCCAGCAGTTACTCGAACAGGGCCCACACTGAAGCTTTCTTT | CASSYSNRAHTEAFF
TRBJ2-1 | - | once | TRBV28 | TGTGCCAGCAGCTCCCCGTTGAATGAGCAGTTCTTC | CASSSPLNEQFF
TRBJ2-2 | TRBD1 | few | TRBV6-1 | TGTGCCAGCAGTGAAGGGACAGGGGTTGGCGGGGAGCTGTTTTTT | CASSEGTGVGGELFF
TRBJ1-3 | - | - | TRBV4-2 | TGTGCCAGCAGCCAAGTAGGAGCCAGCTCTGGAAACACCATATATTTT | CASSQVGASSGNTIYF
TRBJ2-7 | - | - | TRBV4-2 | TGTGCCAGCAGCCAAGATTCTTACGCGAGCTCCTACGAGCAGTACTTC | CASSQDSYASSYEQYF
TRBJ1-1 | TRBD1 | - | TRBV5-1 | TGCGCCAGCAGCTTGTTGGGACAGGGGAACACTGAAGCTTTCTTT | CASSLLGQGNTEAFF
TRBJ1-3 | TRBD1 | - | TRBV28 | TGTGCCAGCAGTTCCGGGACAGCCTCTGGAAACACCATATATTTT | CASSSGTASGNTIYF
TRBJ2-5 | - | - | TRBV10-2 | TGCGCCAGCAGTCTGACAGGCGGCAGTCAAGAGACCCAGTACTTC | CASSLTGGSQETQYF
TRBJ2-1 | TRBD2 | once | TRBV30 | TGTGCCTGGAGTTGGGCGGGAGGGCAGTTCTTC | CAWSWAGGQFF
TRBJ2-2 | TRBD1 | - | TRBV2 | TGTGCCAGCAGGGAGAGACAGGGCGCGAACACCGGGGAGCTGTTTTTT | CASRERQGANTGELFF
TRBJ1-2 | TRBD1 | - | TRBV6-5 | TGTGCCAGCAGGAAGGGACAGAACTATGGCTACACCTTC | CASRKGQNYGYTF
TRBJ2-5 | TRBD2 | few | TRBV27 | TGTGCCAGCAGCCAACATACTGGGGGGGGGTTGGCGACCCAGTACTTC | CASSQHTGGGLATQYF
TRBJ1-5 | TRBD1 | once | TRBV27 | TGTGCCAGCAGTTCGCTAGGGGACAGAACGTATAGCAATCAGCCCCAGCATTTT | CASSSLGDRTYSNQPQHF
TRBJ1-4 | TRBD1 | - | TRBV7-9 | TGTGCCAGCAGCCTCGGACAGGGAGGCCGAGAAAAACTGTTTTTT | CASSLGQGGREKLFF
TRBJ2-7 | - | - | TRBV19 | TGTGCCAGTAGTATCAATGGGGCTCTGTACGAGCAGTACTTC | CASSINGALYEQYF